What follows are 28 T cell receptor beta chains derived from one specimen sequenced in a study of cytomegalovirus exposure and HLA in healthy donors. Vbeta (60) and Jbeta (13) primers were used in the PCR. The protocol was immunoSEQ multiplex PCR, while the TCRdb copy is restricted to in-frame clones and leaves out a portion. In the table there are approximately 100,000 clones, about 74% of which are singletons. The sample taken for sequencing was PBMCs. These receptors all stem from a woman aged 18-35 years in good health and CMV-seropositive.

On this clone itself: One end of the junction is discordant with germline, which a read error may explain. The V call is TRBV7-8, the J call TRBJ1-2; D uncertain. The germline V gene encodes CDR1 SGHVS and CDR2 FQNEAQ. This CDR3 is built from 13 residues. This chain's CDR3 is CASSVFPNYGCTF. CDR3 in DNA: TGTGCCAGCAGCGTTTTTCCTAACTATGGCTGCACCTTC.

The CDR3 spells CASSSLGRGQETQYF. As DNA, the CDR3 is TGTGCCAGCAGTTCCCTTGGAAGGGGGCAAGAGACCCAGTACTTC. The chain combines TRBV2 with TRBJ2-5, with D possibly matching TRBD1 (6 bases). CDR1 is SNHLY and CDR2 is FYNNEI in the germline V gene. The length of the CDR3 is 15 residues. V lost 5 bases and J lost 2, with 15 bases in between.

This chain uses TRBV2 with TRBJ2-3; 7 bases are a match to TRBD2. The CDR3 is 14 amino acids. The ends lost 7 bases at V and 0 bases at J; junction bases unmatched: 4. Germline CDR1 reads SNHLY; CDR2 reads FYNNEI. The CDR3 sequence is CASTLAVSTDTQYF. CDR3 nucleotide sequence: TGTGCCAGCACGCTAGCGGTTAGCACAGATACGCAGTATTTT.

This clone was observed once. Here the CDR3 reads CASSLQGDTEAFF. The CDR3 bases are TGTGCCAGCAGTCTTCAGGGGGACACTGAAGCTTTCTTT. The chain recombines TRBV28 with TRBJ1-1, with 7 bases identical to TRBD1. Looked up from germline, CDR1 is MDHEN and CDR2 is SYDVKM. This CDR3 spans 13 amino acids. After removal of 5 bases from V and 3 bases from J, the junction contained 3 bases not matched to a gene. The full variable domain, completed using reference TRBV28 and TRBJ1-1, is DVKVTQSSRYLVKRTGEKVFLECVQDMDHENMFWYRQDPGLGLRLIYFSYDVKMKEKGDIPEGYSVSREKKERFSLILESASTNQTSMYLCASSLQGDTEAFFGQGTRLTVV.

The CDR3 DNA reads as TGTGCCAGCAGCTTAGCGCCTGGCGGGGAGCAGTTCTTC. Its protein product is CASSLAPGGEQFF. This rearrangement joins TRBV7-8 to TRBJ2-1, with D possibly being TRBD2 (5 bases). The germline V gene encodes CDR1 SGHVS and CDR2 FQNEAQ. The CDR3 spans 13 residues. V was trimmed by 0 bases and J by 10 bases, leaving 10 bases between them.

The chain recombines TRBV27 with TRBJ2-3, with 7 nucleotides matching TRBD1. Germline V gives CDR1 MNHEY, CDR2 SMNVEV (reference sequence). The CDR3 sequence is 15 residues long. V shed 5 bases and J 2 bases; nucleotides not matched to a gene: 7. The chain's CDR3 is CASSRTGDVTDTQYF. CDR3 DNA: TGTGCCAGCAGTCGCACAGGGGACGTCACAGATACGCAGTATTTT.

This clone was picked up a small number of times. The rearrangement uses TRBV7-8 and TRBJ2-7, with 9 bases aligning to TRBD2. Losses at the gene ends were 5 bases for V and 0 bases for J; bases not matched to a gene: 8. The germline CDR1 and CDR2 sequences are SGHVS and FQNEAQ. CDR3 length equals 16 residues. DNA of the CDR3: TGTGCCAGCAGCCCGAATAGCGGGAGCTACTCCTACGAGCAGTACTTC. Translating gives CASSPNSGSYSYEQYF. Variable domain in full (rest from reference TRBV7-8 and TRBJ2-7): GAGVSQSPRYKVAKRGQDVALRCDPISGHVSLFWYQQALGQGPEFLTYFQNEAQLDKSGLPSDRFFAERPEGSVSTLKIQRTQQEDSAVYLCASSPNSGSYSYEQYFGPGTRLTVT.

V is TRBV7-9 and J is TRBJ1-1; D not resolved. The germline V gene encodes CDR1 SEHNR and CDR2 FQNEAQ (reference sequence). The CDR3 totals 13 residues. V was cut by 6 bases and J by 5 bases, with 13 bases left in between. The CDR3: CASSWSLDTEAFF. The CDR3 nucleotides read TGTGCCAGCAGTTGGAGCCTGGATACTGAAGCTTTCTTT.

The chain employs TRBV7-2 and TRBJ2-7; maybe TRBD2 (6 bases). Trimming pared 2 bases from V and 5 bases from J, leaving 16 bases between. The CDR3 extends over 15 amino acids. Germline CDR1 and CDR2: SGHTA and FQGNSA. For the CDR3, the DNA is TGTGCCAGCAGCTTAAGGGGCGGGACCAGGGACGAGCAGTACTTC. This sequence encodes CASSLRGGTRDEQYF.

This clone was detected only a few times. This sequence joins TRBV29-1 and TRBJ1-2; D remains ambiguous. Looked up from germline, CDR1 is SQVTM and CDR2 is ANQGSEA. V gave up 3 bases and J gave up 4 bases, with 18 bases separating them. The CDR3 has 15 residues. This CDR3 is CSVDQSTKLSYGYTF. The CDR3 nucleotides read TGCAGCGTTGATCAATCGACAAAGCTTTCCTATGGCTACACCTTC. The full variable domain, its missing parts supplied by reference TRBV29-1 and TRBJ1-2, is SAVISQKPSRDICQRGTSLTIQCQVDSQVTMMFWYRQQPGQSLTLIATANQGSEATYESGFVIDKFPISRPNLTFSTLTVSNMSPEDSSIYLCSVDQSTKLSYGYTFGSGTRLTVV.

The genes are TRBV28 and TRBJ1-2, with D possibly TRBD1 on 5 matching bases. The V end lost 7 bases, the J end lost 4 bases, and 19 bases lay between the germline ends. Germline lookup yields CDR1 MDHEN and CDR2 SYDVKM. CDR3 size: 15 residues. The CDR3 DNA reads TGTGCCAGCACACCGGAGGTAGGGAGGGGCTATGGCTACACCTTC. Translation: CASTPEVGRGYGYTF.

CDR3 DNA sequence: TGCAGCGTTACAGACGGGGGGTTCTTC. Protein product: CSVTDGGFF. J is TRBJ2-1 and V is TRBV29-1; weak D call: TRBD2 (6 bases). The CDR3 is 9 amino acids. V lost 5 bases and J lost 15, with 11 bases in between. Germline CDR1 and CDR2: SQVTM and ANQGSEA.

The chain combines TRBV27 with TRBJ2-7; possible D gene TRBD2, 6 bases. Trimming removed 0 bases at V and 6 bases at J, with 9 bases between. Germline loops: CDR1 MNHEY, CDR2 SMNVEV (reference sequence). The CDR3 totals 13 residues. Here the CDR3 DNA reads TGTGCCAGCAGTTTATCGGCGGGAAGCGAGCAGTACTTC. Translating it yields CASSLSAGSEQYF.

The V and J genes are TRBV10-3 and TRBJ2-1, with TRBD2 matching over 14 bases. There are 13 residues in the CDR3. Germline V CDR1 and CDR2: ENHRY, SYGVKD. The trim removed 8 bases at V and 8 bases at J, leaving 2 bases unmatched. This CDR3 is CAIGLAGGYEQFF. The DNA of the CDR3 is TGTGCCATCGGACTAGCGGGAGGCTATGAGCAGTTCTTC.

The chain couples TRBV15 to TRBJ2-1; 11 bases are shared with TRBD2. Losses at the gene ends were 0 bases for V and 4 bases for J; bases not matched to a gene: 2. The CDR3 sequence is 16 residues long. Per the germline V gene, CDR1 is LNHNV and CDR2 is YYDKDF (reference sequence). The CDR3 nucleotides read TGTGCCACCAGCAGAGACTTAGCGGGAGGGTACAATGAGCAGTTCTTC. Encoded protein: CATSRDLAGGYNEQFF.

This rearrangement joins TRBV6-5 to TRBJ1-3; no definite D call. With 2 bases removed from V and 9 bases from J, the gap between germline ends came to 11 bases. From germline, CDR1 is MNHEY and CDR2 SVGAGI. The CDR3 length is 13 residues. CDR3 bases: TGTGCCAGCAGTTACGCCGGCGGAGGCACCATATATTTT. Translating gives CASSYAGGGTIYF.

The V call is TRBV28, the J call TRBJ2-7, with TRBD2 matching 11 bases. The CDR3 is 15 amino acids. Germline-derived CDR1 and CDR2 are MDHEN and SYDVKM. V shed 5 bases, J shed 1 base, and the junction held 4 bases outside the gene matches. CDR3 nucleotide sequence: TGTGCCAGCAGTACTAGCGGGAGTGGGTCCTACGAGCAGTACTTC. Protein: CASSTSGSGSYEQYF.

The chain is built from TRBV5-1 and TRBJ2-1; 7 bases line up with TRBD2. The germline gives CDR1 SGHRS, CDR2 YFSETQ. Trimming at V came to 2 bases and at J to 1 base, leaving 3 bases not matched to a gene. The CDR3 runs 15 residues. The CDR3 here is CASSFSGQSYNEQFF. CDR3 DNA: TGCGCCAGCAGCTTTAGCGGGCAGTCCTACAATGAGCAGTTCTTC.

Here the CDR3 reads CASSLGRGNDYGYTF. The CDR3 nucleotides read TGTGCCAGCAGTTTAGGCAGGGGAAATGACTATGGCTACACCTTC. The chain combines TRBV28 with TRBJ1-2, with D tentatively TRBD1 (6 bases). CDR1 and CDR2 from the germline V gene are MDHEN and SYDVKM. Between the trimmed V and J ends, which lost 2 bases and 3 bases, there was a span of 13 bases. CDR3 length: 15 residues.

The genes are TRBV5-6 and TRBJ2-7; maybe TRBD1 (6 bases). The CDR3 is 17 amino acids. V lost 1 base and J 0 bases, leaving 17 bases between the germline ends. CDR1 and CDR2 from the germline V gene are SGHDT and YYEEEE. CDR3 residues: CASSLIHLGASSYEQYF. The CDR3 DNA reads TGTGCCAGCAGCTTGATTCACCTGGGGGCGAGCTCCTACGAGCAGTACTTC.

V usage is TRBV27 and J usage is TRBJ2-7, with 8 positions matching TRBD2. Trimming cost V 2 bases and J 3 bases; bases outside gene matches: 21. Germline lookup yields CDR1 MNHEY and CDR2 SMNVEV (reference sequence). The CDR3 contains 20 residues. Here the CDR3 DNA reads TGTGCCAGCAGTTTACCTGCGGATCTAGCGGGCGACGCGAGATTCTACGAGCAGTACTTC. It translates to CASSLPADLAGDARFYEQYF.

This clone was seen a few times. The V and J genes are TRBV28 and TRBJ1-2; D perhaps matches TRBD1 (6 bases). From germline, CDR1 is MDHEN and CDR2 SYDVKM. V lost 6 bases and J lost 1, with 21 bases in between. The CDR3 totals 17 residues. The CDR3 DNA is TGTGCCAGCAGCCTAGGGGGGGGCGGACCCCTTAACTATGGCTACACCTTC. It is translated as CASSLGGGGPLNYGYTF.

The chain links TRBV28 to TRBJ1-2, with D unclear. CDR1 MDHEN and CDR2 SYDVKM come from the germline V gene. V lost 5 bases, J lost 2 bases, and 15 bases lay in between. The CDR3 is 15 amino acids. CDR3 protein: CASSPPGGLNYGYTF. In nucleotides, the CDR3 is TGTGCCAGCAGTCCCCCGGGCGGGCTCAACTATGGCTACACCTTC.

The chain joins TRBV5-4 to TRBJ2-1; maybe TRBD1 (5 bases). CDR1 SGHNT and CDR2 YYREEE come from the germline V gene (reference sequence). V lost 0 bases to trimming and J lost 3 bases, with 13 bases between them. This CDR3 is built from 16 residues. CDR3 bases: TGTGCCAGCAGCTTGGCCGGAAGGACACTCTACAATGAGCAGTTCTTC. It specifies CASSLAGRTLYNEQFF.

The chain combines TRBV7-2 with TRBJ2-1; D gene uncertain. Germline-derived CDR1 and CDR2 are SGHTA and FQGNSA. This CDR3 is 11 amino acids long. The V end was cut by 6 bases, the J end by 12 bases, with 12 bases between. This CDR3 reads CASSWRFRQFF. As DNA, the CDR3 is TGTGCCAGCAGTTGGAGATTTCGGCAGTTCTTC.

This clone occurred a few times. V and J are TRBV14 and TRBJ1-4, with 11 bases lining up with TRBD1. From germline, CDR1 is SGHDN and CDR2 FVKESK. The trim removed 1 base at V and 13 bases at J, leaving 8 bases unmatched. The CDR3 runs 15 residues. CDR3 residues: CASSQGWTGGGRLFF. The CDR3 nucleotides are TGTGCCAGCAGCCAAGGGTGGACAGGGGGCGGACGACTGTTTTTT.

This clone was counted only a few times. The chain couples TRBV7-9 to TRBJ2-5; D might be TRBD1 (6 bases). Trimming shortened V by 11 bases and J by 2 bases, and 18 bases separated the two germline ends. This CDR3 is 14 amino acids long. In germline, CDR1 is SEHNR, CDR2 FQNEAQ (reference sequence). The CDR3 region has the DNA TGTGCCGGCGTGGACAGACTTGGGCAAGAGACCCAGTACTTC. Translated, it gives CAGVDRLGQETQYF.

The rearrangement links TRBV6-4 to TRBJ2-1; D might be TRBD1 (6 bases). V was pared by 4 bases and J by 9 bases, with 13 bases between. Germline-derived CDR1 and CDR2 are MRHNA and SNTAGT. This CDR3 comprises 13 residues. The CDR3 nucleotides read TGTGCCAGCAGTGCAGTGGGGGCCGGTGAGCAGTTCTTC. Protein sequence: CASSAVGAGEQFF.